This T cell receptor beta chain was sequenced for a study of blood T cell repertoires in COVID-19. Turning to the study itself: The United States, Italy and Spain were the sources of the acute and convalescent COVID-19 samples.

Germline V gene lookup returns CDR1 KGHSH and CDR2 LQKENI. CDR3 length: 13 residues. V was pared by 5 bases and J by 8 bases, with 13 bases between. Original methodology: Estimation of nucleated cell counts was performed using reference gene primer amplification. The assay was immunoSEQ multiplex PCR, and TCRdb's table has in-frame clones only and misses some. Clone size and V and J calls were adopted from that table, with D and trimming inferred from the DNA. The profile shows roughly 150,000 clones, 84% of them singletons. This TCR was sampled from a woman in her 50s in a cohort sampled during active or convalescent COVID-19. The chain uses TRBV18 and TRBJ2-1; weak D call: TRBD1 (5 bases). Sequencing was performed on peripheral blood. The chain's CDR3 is CASSKTQVDEQFF. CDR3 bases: TGTGCCAGCTCAAAAACACAGGTGGATGAGCAGTTCTTC.